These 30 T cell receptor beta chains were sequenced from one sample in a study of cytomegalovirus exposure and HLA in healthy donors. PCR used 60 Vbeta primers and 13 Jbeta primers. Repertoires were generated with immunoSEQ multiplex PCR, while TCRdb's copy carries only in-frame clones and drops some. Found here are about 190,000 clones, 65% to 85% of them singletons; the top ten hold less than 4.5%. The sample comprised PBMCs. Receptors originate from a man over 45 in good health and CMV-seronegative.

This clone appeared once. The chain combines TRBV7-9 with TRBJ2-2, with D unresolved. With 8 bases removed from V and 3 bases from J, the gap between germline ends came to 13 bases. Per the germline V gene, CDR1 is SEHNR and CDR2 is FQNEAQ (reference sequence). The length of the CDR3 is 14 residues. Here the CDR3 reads CASVDGQYTGELFF. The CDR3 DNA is TGTGCCAGCGTGGATGGGCAGTACACCGGGGAGCTGTTTTTT.

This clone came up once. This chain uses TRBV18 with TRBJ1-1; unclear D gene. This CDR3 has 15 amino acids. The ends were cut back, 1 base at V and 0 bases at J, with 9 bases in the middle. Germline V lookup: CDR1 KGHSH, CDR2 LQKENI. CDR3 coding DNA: TGTGCCAGCTCACCACTCGAGGGTATGAACACTGAAGCTTTCTTT. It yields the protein CASSPLEGMNTEAFF.

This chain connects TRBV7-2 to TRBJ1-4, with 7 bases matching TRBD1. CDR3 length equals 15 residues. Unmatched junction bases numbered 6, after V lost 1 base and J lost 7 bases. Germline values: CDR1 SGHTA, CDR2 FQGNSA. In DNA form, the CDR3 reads TGTGCCAGCAGCTTAGTACAGGGGTGGGGTGAAAAACTGTTTTTT. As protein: CASSLVQGWGEKLFF.

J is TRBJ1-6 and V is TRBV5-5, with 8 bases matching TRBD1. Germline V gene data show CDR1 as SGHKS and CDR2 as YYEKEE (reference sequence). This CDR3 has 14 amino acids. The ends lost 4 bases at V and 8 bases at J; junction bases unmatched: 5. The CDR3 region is CASSRQGPDSPLHF. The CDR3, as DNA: TGTGCCAGCAGCCGACAGGGGCCGGATTCACCCCTCCACTTT.

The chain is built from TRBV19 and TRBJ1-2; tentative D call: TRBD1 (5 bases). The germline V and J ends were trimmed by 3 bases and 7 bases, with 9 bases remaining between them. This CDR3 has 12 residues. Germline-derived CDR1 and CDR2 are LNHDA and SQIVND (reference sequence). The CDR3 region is CASSILGGGYTF. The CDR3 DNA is TGTGCCAGTAGTATTTTGGGGGGTGGCTACACCTTC. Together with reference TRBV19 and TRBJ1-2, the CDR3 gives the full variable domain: DGGITQSPKYLFRKEGQNVTLSCEQNLNHDAMYWYRQDPGQGLRLIYYSQIVNDFQKGDIAEGYSVSREKKESFPLTVTSAQKNPTAFYLCASSILGGGYTFGSGTRLTVV.

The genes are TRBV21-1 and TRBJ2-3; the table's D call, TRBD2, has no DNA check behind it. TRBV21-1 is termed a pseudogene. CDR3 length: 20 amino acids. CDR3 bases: TGTGCCAGCAGCAAAAGAGGGCTAGCGGGGGGACTATCTAGCACAGATACGCAGTATTTT. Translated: CASSKRGLAGGLSSTDTQYF.

CDR3 region: CASSAGTANQPQHF. The CDR3 region has the DNA TGTGCCAGCAGTGCCGGGACAGCCAATCAGCCCCAGCATTTT. The chain recombines TRBV9 with TRBJ1-5, with 7 positions matching TRBD1. V trimming: 5 bases; J trimming: 3 bases; junction bases outside the gene matches: 5. The length of the CDR3 is 14 residues. CDR1 SGDLS and CDR2 YYNGEE come from the germline V gene.

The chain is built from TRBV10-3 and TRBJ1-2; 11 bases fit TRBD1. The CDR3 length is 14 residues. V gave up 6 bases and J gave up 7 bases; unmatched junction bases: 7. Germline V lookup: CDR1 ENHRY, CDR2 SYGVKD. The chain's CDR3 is CAISPGQGATGYTF. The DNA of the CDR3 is TGTGCCATCAGCCCCGGACAGGGGGCGACTGGCTACACCTTC.

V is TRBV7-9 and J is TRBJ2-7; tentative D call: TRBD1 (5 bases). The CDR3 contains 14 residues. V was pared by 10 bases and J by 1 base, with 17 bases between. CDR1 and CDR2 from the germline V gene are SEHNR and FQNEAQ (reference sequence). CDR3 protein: CATYRVWTSYEQYF. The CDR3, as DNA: TGTGCCACCTATAGGGTGTGGACATCCTACGAGCAGTACTTC.

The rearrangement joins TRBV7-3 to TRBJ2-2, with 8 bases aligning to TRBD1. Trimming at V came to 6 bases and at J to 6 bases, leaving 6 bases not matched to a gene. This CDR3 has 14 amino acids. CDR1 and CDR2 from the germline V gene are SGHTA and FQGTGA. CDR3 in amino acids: CASSRDRPPGELFF. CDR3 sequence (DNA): TGTGCCAGCAGTAGGGACAGGCCCCCCGGGGAGCTGTTTTTT.

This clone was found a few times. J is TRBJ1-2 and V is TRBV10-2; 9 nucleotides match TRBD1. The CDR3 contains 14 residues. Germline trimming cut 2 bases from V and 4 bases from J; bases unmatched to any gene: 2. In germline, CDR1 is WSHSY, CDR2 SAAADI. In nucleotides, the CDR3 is TGCGCCAGCAGTGAGACAGGGGGCCCCTATGGCTACACCTTC. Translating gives CASSETGGPYGYTF.

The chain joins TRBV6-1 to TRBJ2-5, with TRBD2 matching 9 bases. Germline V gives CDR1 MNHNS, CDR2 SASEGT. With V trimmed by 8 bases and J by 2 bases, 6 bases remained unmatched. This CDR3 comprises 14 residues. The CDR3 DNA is TGTGCCAGCGAGGGCGGGGGGGGTCAAGAGACCCAGTACTTC. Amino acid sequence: CASEGGGGQETQYF.

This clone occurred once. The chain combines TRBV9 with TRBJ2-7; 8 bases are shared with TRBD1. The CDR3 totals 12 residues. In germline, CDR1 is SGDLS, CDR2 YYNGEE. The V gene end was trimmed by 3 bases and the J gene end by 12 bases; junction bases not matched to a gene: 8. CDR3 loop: CASSGAGDRRYF. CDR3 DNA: TGTGCCAGCAGCGGTGCCGGGGACAGGAGGTACTTC.

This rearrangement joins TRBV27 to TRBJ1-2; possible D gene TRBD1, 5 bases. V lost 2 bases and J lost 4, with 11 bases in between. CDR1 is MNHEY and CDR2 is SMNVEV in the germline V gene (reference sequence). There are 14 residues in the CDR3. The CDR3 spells CASSLKGLGYGYTF. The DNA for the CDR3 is TGTGCCAGCAGTTTAAAGGGGCTCGGCTATGGCTACACCTTC.

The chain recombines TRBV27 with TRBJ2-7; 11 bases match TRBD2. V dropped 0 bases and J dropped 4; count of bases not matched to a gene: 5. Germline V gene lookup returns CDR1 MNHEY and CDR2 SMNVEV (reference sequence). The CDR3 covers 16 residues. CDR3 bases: TGTGCCAGCAGTTTATCCCCTAGACTAGCGGGATACGAGCAGTACTTC. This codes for CASSLSPRLAGYEQYF.

DNA of the CDR3: TGTGCCAGCAGTTCAAACTTACAGGGCCCGAACACTGAAGCTTTCTTT. Translating it yields CASSSNLQGPNTEAFF. The chain recombines TRBV27 with TRBJ1-1; a possible D gene is TRBD1 (6 bases). Germline V gives CDR1 MNHEY, CDR2 SMNVEV (reference sequence). The CDR3 consists of 16 residues. The ends were cut back, 4 bases at V and 1 base at J, with 16 bases in the middle.

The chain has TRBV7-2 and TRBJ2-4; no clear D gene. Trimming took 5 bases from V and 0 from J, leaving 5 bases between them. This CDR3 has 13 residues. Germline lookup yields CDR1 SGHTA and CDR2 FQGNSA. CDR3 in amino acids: CASSPRAKNIQYF. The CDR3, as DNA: TGTGCCAGCAGCCCCCGAGCCAAAAACATTCAGTACTTC.

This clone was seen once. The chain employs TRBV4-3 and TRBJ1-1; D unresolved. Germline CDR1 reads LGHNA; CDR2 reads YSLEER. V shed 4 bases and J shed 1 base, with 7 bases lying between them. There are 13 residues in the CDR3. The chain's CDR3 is CASSPTENTEAFF. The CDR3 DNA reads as TGCGCCAGCAGCCCCACAGAGAACACTGAAGCTTTCTTT.

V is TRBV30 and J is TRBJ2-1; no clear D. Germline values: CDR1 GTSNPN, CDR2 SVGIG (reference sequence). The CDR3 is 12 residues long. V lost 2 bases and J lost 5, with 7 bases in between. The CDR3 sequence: CAWSLTNNEQFF. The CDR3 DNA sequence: TGTGCCTGGAGTTTGACAAACAATGAGCAGTTCTTC.

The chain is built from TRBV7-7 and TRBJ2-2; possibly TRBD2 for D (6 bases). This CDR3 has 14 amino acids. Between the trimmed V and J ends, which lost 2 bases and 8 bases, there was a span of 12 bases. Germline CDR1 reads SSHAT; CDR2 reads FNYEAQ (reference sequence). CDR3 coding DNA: TGTGCCAGCAGCTTAACTAGCCTTTCGGGGGAGCTGTTTTTT. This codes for CASSLTSLSGELFF.

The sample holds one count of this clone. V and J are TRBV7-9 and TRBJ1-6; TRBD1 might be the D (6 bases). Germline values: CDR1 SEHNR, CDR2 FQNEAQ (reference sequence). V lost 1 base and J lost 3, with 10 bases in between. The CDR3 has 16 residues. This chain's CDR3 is CASSLGDRNYNSPLHF. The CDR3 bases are TGTGCCAGCAGCTTAGGAGACAGGAACTATAATTCACCCCTCCACTTT.

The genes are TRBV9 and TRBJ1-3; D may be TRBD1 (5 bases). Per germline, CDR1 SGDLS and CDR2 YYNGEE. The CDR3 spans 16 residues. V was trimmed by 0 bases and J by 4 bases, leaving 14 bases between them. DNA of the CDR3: TGTGCCAGCAGCGTAGACCCGGGGGATCGCGGAAACACCATATATTTT. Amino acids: CASSVDPGDRGNTIYF.

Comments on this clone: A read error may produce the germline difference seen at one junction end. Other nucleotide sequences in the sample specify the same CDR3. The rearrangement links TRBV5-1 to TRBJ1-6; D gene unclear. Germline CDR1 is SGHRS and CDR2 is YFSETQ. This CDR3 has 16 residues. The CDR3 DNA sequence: TGTGCCAGCAGCTTTGGCTCGGCAGCGGCAAATTCACCCCTCCACTTT. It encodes CASSFGSAAANSPLHF. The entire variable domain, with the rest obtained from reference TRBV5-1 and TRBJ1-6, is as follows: KAGVTQTPRYLIKTRGQQVTLSCSPISGHRSVSWYQQTPGQGLQFLFEYFSETQRNKGNFPGRFSGRQFSNSRSEMNVSTLELGDSALYLCASSFGSAAANSPLHFGNGTRLTVT.

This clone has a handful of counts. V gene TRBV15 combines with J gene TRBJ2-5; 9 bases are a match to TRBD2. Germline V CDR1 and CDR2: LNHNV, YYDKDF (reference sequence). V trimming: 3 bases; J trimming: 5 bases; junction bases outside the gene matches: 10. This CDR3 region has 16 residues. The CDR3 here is CATSSEISGGTETQYF. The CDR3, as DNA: TGTGCCACCAGCAGCGAAATTAGCGGGGGTACCGAGACCCAGTACTTC. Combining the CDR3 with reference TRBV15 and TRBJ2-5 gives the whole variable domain DAMVIQNPRYQVTQFGKPVTLSCSQTLNHNVMYWYQQKSSQAPKLLFHYYDKDFNNEADTPDNFQSRRPNTSFCFLDIRSPGLGDTAMYLCATSSEISGGTETQYFGPGTRLLVL.

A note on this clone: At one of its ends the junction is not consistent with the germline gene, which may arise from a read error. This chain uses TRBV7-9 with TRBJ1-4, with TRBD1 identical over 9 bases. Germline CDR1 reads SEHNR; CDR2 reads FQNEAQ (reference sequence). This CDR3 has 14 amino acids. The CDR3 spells CSSSLSPDRGKLFF. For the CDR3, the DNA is TGTTCCAGCAGCCTTAGTCCGGACAGGGGAAAACTGTTTTTT.

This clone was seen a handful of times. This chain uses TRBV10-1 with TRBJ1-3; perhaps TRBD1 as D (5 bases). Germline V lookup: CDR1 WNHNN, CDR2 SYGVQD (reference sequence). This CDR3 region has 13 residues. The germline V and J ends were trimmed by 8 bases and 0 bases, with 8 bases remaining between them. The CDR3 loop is CASSQDSGNTIYF. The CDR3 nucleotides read TGCGCCAGCTCACAGGACTCTGGAAACACCATATATTTT.

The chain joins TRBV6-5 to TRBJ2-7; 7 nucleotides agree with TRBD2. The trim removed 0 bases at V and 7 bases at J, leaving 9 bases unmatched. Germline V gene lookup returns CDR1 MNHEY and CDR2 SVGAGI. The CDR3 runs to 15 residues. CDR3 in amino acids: CASSYSWGGEGEQYF. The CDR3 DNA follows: TGTGCCAGCAGTTACTCCTGGGGGGGTGAGGGGGAGCAGTACTTC.

The CDR3 is CASSPLTGGEGYTF. The CDR3 DNA is TGTGCCAGCTCACCACTTACAGGGGGTGAGGGCTACACCTTC. The chain carries TRBV18 and TRBJ1-2; 8 bases line up with TRBD1. V lost 1 base to trimming and J lost 8 bases; unmatched junction nucleotides: 6. CDR3 size: 14 residues. Germline CDR1 KGHSH, CDR2 LQKENI.

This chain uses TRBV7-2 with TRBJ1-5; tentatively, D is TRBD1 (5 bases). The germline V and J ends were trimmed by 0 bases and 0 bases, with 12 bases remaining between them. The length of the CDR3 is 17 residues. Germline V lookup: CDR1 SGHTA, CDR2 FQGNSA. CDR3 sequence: CASSLARTPFSNQPQHF. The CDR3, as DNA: TGTGCCAGCAGCTTAGCGCGGACACCTTTTAGCAATCAGCCCCAGCATTTT.

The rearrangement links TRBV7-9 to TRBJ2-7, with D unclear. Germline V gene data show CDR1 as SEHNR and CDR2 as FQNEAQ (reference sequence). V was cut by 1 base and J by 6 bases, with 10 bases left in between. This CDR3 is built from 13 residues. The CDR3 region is CASSLGWAGEQYF. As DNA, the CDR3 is TGTGCCAGCAGCTTAGGATGGGCAGGCGAGCAGTACTTC.